The sequence of this T cell receptor beta chain was determined in a study of cytomegalovirus exposure and HLA in healthy donors. Points from the study as a whole: In most subjects, TCR beta sequences reportedly gave accurate predictions of HLA-A and HLA-B alleles. Versus the 666-donor mean, an Asian-associated ancestry cluster reportedly showed fewer N-insertions in a later analysis.

The donors comprised healthy bone marrow donors. Researchers ran the PCR with 60 Vbeta and 13 Jbeta primers. Measured with immunoSEQ multiplex PCR; TCRdb has only the in-frame clones, and not every one. The sample gives more than 150,000 clones, around 80% of which show up once; approximately 1.4% is in the top ten. V lost 4 bases and J lost 3, with 12 bases in between. There are 14 residues in the CDR3. CDR1 and CDR2 (germline): SGHTA, FQGTGA. With regard to this clone: What it recognizes is unknown.

Source material: PBMCs. The V call is TRBV7-3, the J call TRBJ1-2; D not certain. The sequence derives from a woman under 30 in good health and CMV-seronegative. The CDR3 spells CASSSRSSYYGYTF. For the CDR3, the DNA is TGTGCCAGCAGCTCCCGAAGCTCTTACTATGGCTACACCTTC.